The sequence of this T cell receptor beta chain was determined in a study of shared clonotypes between healthy human individuals. Sequencing used immunoSEQ multiplex PCR; TCRdb keeps in-frame clones, though not all of them. The table includes about 1.1 million clones, 70% to 80% detected once. V was cut by 3 bases and J by 5 bases, with 14 bases left in between. Germline CDR1 SGHRS, CDR2 YFSETQ. This CDR3 has 14 amino acids. This TCR derives from a man younger than 35 in good health. Some clones in this sample may be carry-over from other donors' samples. Sequenced sample: memory CD4+ T cells from PBMCs. The subset: CD45RA-negative fraction. The chain joins TRBV5-1 to TRBJ1-1; tentative D call: TRBD1 (5 bases). CDR3 sequence (DNA): TGCGCCAGCAGCTCCATCATGGGGACTACTGAAGCTTTCTTT. It yields the protein CASSSIMGTTEAFF.